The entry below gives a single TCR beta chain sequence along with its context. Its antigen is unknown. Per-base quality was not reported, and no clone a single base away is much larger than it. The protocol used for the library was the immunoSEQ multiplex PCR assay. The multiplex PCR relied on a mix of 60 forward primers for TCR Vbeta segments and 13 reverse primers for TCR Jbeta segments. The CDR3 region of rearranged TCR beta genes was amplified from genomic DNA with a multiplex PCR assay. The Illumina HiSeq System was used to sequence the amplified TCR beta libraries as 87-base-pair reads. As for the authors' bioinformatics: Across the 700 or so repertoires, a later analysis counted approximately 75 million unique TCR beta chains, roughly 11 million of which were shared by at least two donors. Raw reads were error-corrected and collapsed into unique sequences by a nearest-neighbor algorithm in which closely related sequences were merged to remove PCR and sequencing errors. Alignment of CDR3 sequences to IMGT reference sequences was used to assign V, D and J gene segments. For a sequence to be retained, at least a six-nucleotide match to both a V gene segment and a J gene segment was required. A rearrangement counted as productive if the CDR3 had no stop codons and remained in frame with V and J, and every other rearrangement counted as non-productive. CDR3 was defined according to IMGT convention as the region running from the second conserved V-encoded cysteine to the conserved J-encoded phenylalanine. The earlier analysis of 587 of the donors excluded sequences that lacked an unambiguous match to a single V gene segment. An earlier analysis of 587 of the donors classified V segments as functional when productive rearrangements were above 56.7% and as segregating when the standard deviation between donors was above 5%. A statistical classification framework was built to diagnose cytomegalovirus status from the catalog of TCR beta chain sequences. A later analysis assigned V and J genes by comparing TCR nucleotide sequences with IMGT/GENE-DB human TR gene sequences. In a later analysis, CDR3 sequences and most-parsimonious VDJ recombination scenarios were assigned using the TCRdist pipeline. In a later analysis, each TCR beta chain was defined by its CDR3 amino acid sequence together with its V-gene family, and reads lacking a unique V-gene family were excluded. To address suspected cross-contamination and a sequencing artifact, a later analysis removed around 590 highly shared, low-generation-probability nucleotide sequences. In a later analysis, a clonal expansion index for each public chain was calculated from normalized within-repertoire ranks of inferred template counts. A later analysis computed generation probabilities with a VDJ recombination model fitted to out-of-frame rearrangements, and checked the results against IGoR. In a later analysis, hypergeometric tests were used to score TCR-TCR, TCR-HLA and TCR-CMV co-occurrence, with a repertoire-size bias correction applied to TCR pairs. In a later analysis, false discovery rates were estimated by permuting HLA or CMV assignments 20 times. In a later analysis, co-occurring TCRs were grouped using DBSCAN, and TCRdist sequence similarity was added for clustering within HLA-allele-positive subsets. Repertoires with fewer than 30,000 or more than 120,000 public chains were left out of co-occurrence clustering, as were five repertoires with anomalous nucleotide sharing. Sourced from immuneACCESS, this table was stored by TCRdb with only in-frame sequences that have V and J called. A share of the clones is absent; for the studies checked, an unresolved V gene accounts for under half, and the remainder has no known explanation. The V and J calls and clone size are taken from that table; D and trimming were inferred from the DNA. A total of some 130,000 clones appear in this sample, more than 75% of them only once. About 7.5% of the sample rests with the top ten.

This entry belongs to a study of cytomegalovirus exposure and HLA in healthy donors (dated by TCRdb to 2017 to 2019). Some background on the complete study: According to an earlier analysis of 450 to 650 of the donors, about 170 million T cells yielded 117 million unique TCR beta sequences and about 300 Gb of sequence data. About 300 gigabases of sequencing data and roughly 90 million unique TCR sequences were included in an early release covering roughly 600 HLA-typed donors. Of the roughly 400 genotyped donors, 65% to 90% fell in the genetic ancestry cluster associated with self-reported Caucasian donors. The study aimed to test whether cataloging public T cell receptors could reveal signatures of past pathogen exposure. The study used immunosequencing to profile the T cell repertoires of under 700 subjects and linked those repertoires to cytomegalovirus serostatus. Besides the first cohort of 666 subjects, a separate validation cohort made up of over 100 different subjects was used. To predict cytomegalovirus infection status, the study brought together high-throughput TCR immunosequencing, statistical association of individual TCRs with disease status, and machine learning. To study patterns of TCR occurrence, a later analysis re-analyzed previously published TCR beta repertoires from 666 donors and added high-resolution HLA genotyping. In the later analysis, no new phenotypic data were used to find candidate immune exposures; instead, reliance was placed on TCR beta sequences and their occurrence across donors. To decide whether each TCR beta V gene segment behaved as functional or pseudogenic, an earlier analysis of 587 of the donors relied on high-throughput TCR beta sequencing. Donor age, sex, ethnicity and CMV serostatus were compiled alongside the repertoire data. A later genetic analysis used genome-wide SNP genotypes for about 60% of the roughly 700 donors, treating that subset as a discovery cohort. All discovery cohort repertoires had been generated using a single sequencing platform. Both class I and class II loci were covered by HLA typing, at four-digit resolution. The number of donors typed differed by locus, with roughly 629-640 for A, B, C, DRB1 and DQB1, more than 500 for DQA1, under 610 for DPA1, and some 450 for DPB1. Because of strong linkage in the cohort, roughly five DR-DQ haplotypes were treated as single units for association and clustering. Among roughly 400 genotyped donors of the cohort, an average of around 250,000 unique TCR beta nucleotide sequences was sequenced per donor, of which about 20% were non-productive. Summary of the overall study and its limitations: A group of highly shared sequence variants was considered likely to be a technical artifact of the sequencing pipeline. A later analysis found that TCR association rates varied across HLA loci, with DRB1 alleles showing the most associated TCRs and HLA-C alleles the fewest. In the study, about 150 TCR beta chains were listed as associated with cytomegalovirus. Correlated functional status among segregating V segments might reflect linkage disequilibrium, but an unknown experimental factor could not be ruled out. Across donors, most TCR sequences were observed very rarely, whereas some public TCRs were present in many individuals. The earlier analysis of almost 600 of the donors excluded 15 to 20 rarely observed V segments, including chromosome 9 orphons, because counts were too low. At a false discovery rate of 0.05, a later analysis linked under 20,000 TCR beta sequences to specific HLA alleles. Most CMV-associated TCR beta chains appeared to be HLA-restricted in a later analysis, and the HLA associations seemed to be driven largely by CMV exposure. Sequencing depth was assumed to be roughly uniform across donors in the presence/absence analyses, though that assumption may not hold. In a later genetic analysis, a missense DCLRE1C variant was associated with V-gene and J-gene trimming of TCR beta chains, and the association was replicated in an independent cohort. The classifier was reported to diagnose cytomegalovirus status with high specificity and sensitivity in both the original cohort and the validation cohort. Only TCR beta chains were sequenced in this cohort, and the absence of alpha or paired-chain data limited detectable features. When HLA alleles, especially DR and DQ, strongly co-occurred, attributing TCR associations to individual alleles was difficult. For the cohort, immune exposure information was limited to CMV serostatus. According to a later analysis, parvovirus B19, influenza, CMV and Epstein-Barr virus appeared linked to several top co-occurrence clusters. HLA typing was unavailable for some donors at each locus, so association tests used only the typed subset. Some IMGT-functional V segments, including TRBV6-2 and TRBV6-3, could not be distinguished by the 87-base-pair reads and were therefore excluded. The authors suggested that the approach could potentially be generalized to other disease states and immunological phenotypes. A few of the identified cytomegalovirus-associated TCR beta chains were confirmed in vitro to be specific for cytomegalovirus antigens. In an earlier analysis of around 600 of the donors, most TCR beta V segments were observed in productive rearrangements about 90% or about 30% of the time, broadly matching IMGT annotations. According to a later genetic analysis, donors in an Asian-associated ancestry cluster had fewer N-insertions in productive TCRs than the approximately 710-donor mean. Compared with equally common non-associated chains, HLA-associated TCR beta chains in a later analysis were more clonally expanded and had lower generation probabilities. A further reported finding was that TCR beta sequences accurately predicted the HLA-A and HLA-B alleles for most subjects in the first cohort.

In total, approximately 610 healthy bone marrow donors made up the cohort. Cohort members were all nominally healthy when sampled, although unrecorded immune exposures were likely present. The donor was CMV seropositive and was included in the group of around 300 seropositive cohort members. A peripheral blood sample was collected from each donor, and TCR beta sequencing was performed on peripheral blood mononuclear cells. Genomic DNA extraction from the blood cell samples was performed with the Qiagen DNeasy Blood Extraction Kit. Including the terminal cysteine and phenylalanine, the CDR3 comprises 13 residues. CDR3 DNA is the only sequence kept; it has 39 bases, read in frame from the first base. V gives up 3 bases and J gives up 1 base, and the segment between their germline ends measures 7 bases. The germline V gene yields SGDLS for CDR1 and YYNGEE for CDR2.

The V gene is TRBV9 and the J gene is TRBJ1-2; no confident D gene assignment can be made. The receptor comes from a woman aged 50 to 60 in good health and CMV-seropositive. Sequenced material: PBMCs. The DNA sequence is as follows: TGTGCCAGCAGCGATAAACTTAACTATGGCTACACCTTC. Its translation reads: CASSDKLNYGYTF.